Shown below are 31 T cell receptor beta chains from a single sample sequenced in a study of CD8+ T cells in alopecia areata. Following RNA extraction, reverse transcription yielded cDNA that acted as the sequencing template. Clones were sequenced by immunoSEQ multiplex PCR, and TCRdb holds only the in-frame ones, with some missing. The sample has about 42,000 clones, approximately 65% seen once. Treatment described: oral pan-JAK inhibitor, 5-10 mg twice daily. The source was CD8+ T cells sorted from blood, collected at week 4, from a patient treated with tofacitinib. Every receptor here comes from a human donor with alopecia areata.

This clone was counted a few times. CDR3 protein: CSVEWGTEAFF. The CDR3 DNA sequence: TGCAGCGTTGAGTGGGGGACTGAAGCTTTCTTT. The chain employs TRBV29-1 and TRBJ1-1; perhaps TRBD1 as D (5 bases). The length of the CDR3 is 11 residues. Germline V gene sequence: CDR1 SQVTM, CDR2 ANQGSEA. The V and J ends lost 3 bases and 5 bases respectively, with 7 bases between them.

This clone was counted a single time. The chain is built from TRBV27 and TRBJ2-5; D remains unclear. Germline V CDR1 and CDR2: MNHEY, SMNVEV (reference sequence). This CDR3 comprises 16 residues. V lost 5 bases and J lost 1, with 17 bases in between. As DNA, the CDR3 is TGTGCCAGCAGTCCGTCCCGAGGCAGGATCCAAGAGACCCAGTACTTC. Protein sequence: CASSPSRGRIQETQYF.

This clone has only a few counts. The same CDR3 can be traced to other DNA sequences in this sample. The rearrangement links TRBV29-1 to TRBJ2-5, with D unresolved. CDR1 SQVTM and CDR2 ANQGSEA come from the germline V gene. There are 10 residues in the CDR3. V lost 5 bases and J 4 bases, leaving 5 bases between the germline ends. The CDR3 DNA follows: TGCAGCGTTAGTGGAGAGACCCAGTACTTC. Amino acids: CSVSGETQYF.

This clone came up a few times. V usage is TRBV29-1 and J usage is TRBJ2-1, with D unclear. Trimming removed 4 bases from V and 3 bases from J, with 13 bases in between. The CDR3 contains 14 residues. In germline, CDR1 is SQVTM, CDR2 ANQGSEA. CDR3 nucleotides: TGCAGCGTTGTGGGCGGCACCGGCTACAATGAGCAGTTCTTC. This translates into CSVVGGTGYNEQFF.

Concerning this clone itself: Other DNA variants within this sample encode the same CDR3. The J gene is TRBJ2-7, the V gene TRBV29-1, with D possibly TRBD1 on 6 matching bases. The CDR3 runs to 11 residues. Trimming took off 5 bases at V and 1 base at J, with 6 bases between the two ends. Germline V gene lookup returns CDR1 SQVTM and CDR2 ANQGSEA. CDR3 nucleotides: TGCAGCGTTAGGGGGTCCTACGAGCAGTACTTC. Translating it yields CSVRGSYEQYF.

The chain employs TRBV29-1 and TRBJ1-1; TRBD1 aligns across 10 bases. The CDR3 extends over 14 amino acids. With 6 bases clipped from V and 5 bases from J, the junction kept 9 bases outside the gene matches. Germline V lookup: CDR1 SQVTM, CDR2 ANQGSEA. This CDR3 is CSVSGTGVRTEAFF. The CDR3 nucleotides are TGCAGCGTAAGCGGGACAGGGGTTAGGACTGAAGCTTTCTTT.

The genes are TRBV6-5 and TRBJ2-5, with D possibly matching TRBD2 (6 bases). The germline CDR1 and CDR2 sequences are MNHEY and SVGAGI. CDR3 length equals 15 residues. The V end lost 4 bases, the J end lost 2 bases, and 14 bases lay between the germline ends. CDR3: CASSSTPGEQETQYF. The CDR3 region has the DNA TGTGCCAGCAGTTCGACTCCGGGAGAACAAGAGACCCAGTACTTC.

This rearrangement joins TRBV29-1 to TRBJ2-2, with 9 bases fitting TRBD1. J lost 6 bases, V lost 5 bases, and 4 bases had no gene match. The germline V gene has CDR1 SQVTM and CDR2 ANQGSEA. The length of the CDR3 is 13 residues. For the CDR3, the DNA is TGCAGCGTTAAAGGACAGGGGTCCGGGGAGCTGTTTTTT. It is translated as CSVKGQGSGELFF.

This clone occurred a few times. The J gene is TRBJ1-5, the V gene TRBV5-1; D is uncertain. Trimming left V 0 bases short and J 6 bases short, with 4 bases between. Germline V gives CDR1 SGHRS, CDR2 YFSETQ. This CDR3 spans 12 amino acids. The CDR3 nucleotides are TGCGCCAGCAGCTTGGAGGCTCAGCCCCAGCATTTT. Protein sequence: CASSLEAQPQHF.

The rearrangement uses TRBV29-1 and TRBJ1-2; unclear D gene. The ends were cut back, 5 bases at V and 11 bases at J, with 21 bases in the middle. The CDR3 runs to 13 residues. Germline V gene data show CDR1 as SQVTM and CDR2 as ANQGSEA. CDR3 bases: TGCAGCGTTCCCTATAGAGGGTCGCCCTGGTACACCTTC. Protein product: CSVPYRGSPWYTF.

This clone was seen only a few times. The chain has TRBV6-6 and TRBJ1-1; 7 positions agree with TRBD1. This CDR3 comprises 15 residues. Per the germline V gene, CDR1 is MNHNY and CDR2 is SVGAGI (reference sequence). With 4 bases clipped from V and 1 base from J, the junction kept 6 bases outside the gene matches. The CDR3 DNA is TGTGCCAGCAGTTCAGATCGGACAGGGAACACTGAAGCTTTCTTT. Translation gives CASSSDRTGNTEAFF.

This clone was recorded only once. The chain combines TRBV29-1 with TRBJ2-7, with TRBD1 matching 8 bases. V was clipped by 3 bases and J by 2 bases; unmatched bases: 9. The CDR3 extends over 15 amino acids. Per germline, CDR1 SQVTM and CDR2 ANQGSEA. CDR3 coding DNA: TGCAGCGTTGAGGATTCCAGGGGGCCCGCCTACGAGCAGTACTTC. Residues: CSVEDSRGPAYEQYF.

This chain connects TRBV4-3 to TRBJ2-2, with no clear D. The germline gives CDR1 LGHNA, CDR2 YSLEER. The CDR3 contains 13 residues. Trimming took off 1 base at V and 3 bases at J, with 3 bases between the two ends. In DNA, the CDR3 is TGCGCCAGCAGCCAAGGTTACACCGGGGAGCTGTTTTTT. This sequence encodes CASSQGYTGELFF.

V gene TRBV13 combines with J gene TRBJ2-7; 9 bases are shared with TRBD1. J lost 2 bases, V lost 6 bases, and 11 bases had no gene match. The germline V gene encodes CDR1 PRHDT and CDR2 FYEKMQ (reference sequence). The CDR3 length is 16 residues. The CDR3 DNA sequence: TGTGCCAGCAGTTCGCCGGGACAGGGTGTAACCTACGAGCAGTACTTC. Protein product: CASSSPGQGVTYEQYF.

This sequence joins TRBV15 and TRBJ2-1; TRBD1 is a possible D gene (5 bases). The germline V and J ends were trimmed by 5 bases and 10 bases, with 18 bases remaining between them. This CDR3 comprises 14 residues. Germline V gene data show CDR1 as LNHNV and CDR2 as YYDKDF (reference sequence). The CDR3 sequence: CATSLMNQGNEQFF. The CDR3 DNA reads as TGTGCCACCAGCCTAATGAACCAGGGTAACGAGCAGTTCTTC.

This clone was seen a handful of times. V is TRBV29-1 and J is TRBJ2-1, with 7 bases lining up with TRBD1. The V gene's germline CDR1 is SQVTM and CDR2 ANQGSEA. The CDR3 runs 15 residues. V dropped 3 bases and J dropped 8; count of bases not matched to a gene: 13. Written as DNA, the CDR3 is TGCAGCGTTGAGACCGACAGGGATGGGGCGGATGAGCAGTTCTTC. Translated: CSVETDRDGADEQFF.

Note on this clone: Within the sample, other DNA sequences also encode this same CDR3. This rearrangement joins TRBV30 to TRBJ2-7; D not certain. Germline loops: CDR1 GTSNPN, CDR2 SVGIG (reference sequence). CDR3 length equals 11 residues. Trimming took off 1 base at V and 2 bases at J, with 3 bases between the two ends. CDR3 DNA: TGTGCCTGGAGTGGGGCCTACGAGCAGTACTTC. Its translation is CAWSGAYEQYF.

This clone was found a few times. The J gene is TRBJ2-1, the V gene TRBV7-2; D ambiguous. Germline values: CDR1 SGHTA, CDR2 FQGNSA. The CDR3 totals 13 residues. Trimming took 2 bases from V and 3 from J, leaving 5 bases between them. This chain's CDR3 is CASSLWDYNEQFF. The CDR3 bases are TGTGCCAGCAGCTTATGGGACTACAATGAGCAGTTCTTC.

The genes are TRBV25-1 and TRBJ1-2; tentative D call: TRBD1 (5 bases). The CDR3 length is 15 residues. Between the trimmed V and J ends, which lost 3 bases and 2 bases, there was a span of 13 bases. Germline CDR1 reads MGHDK; CDR2 reads SYGVNS. The CDR3: CASSDPSGGNYGYTF. The CDR3 DNA is TGTGCCAGCAGTGATCCTAGCGGGGGGAACTATGGCTACACCTTC.

The gene calls are TRBV2 and TRBJ2-3; no clear D gene. Per the germline V gene, CDR1 is SNHLY and CDR2 is FYNNEI. This CDR3 has 15 residues. Trimming stripped 1 base from V and 0 bases from J, with 8 bases between. The CDR3 loop reads CASSEGAASTDTQYF. The CDR3 DNA reads as TGTGCCAGCAGTGAAGGGGCCGCGAGCACAGATACGCAGTATTTT. The full variable domain, completed using reference TRBV2 and TRBJ2-3, is EPEVTQTPSHQVTQMGQEVILRCVPISNHLYFYWYRQILGQKVEFLVSFYNNEISEKSEIFDDQFSVERPDGSNFTLKIRSTKLEDSAMYFCASSEGAASTDTQYFGPGTRLTVL.

V usage is TRBV6-6 and J usage is TRBJ1-4; 9 nucleotides line up with TRBD1. Germline assignment: CDR1 MNHNY and CDR2 SVGAGI (reference sequence). J lost 4 bases, V lost 5 bases, and 2 bases had no gene match. This CDR3 has 14 residues. The CDR3 loop is CASSPDRGNEKLFF. In nucleotides, the CDR3 is TGTGCCAGCAGTCCGGACAGGGGTAATGAAAAACTGTTTTTT.

V gene TRBV9 combines with J gene TRBJ2-7; no reliable D call. V dropped 4 bases and J dropped 0 bases, with 11 bases sitting between them. The CDR3 spans 14 residues. Germline values: CDR1 SGDLS, CDR2 YYNGEE. Written as DNA, the CDR3 is TGTGCCAGCAGCCCCCGAATAAACTCCTACGAGCAGTACTTC. It encodes CASSPRINSYEQYF.

This clone occurred a few times. The chain couples TRBV30 to TRBJ2-7, with D possibly called TRBD1 or TRBD2 (6 bases each). V was pared by 4 bases and J by 2 bases, with 18 bases between. Germline-derived CDR1 and CDR2 are GTSNPN and SVGIG (reference sequence). This CDR3 region has 15 residues. This CDR3 is CAWTSRPGDTYEQYF. The DNA of the CDR3 is TGTGCCTGGACCAGTCGCCCGGGGGACACCTACGAGCAGTACTTC.

The CDR3 DNA sequence: TGTGCCAGCAGGGATGGGTACGAAGCTTTCTTT. It yields the protein CASRDGYEAFF. The chain employs TRBV25-1 and TRBJ1-1; no definite D call. The CDR3 consists of 11 residues. V was trimmed by 6 bases and J by 8 bases, leaving 10 bases between them. Germline V gene lookup returns CDR1 MGHDK and CDR2 SYGVNS.

This chain links TRBV29-1 with TRBJ2-5; TRBD1 aligns across 7 bases. Germline V gene sequence: CDR1 SQVTM, CDR2 ANQGSEA. The CDR3 contains 14 residues. The V and J ends lost 4 bases and 3 bases, in that order; junction bases with no gene match: 8. Written as DNA, the CDR3 is TGCAGCGTTGTGATTGGGACAGCGGAAGAGACCCAGTACTTC. As protein: CSVVIGTAEETQYF.

This chain uses TRBV6-5 with TRBJ2-1; D might be TRBD1 (6 bases). Trimming took 0 bases from V and 2 from J, leaving 11 bases between them. Germline CDR1 MNHEY, CDR2 SVGAGI. This CDR3 contains 16 residues. The CDR3 spells CASSYSSGETYNEQFF. CDR3 DNA sequence: TGTGCCAGCAGTTACTCCTCAGGGGAAACCTACAATGAGCAGTTCTTC.

This clone is labeled medium-sized. The rearrangement links TRBV2 to TRBJ2-1; the D is unclear. From germline, CDR1 is SNHLY and CDR2 FYNNEI. The CDR3 covers 11 residues. Deletions cut 4 bases from V and 14 bases from J, with 12 bases between. In nucleotides, the CDR3 is TGTGCCAGCAGTGTGGGGAATGGGGAGTTCTTC. This sequence encodes CASSVGNGEFF.

This clone showed up just a few times. This rearrangement joins TRBV7-9 to TRBJ2-6; 7 bases line up with TRBD1. This CDR3 comprises 14 residues. The germline gives CDR1 SEHNR, CDR2 FQNEAQ (reference sequence). V shed 5 bases and J 15 bases; nucleotides not matched to a gene: 13. DNA of the CDR3: TGTGCCAGCAGCCCAACAACAGGGGCCAGAGACCTGACTTTC. Translation gives CASSPTTGARDLTF.

V gene TRBV5-1 combines with J gene TRBJ1-6, with D possibly matching TRBD1 (6 bases). Deletions cut 0 bases from V and 8 bases from J, with 12 bases between. The CDR3 spans 15 residues. CDR1 is SGHRS, CDR2 YFSETQ, per germline. CDR3 amino acids: CASSLVQGGDSPLHF. DNA of the CDR3: TGCGCCAGCAGCTTGGTACAGGGTGGGGATTCACCCCTCCACTTT.

The rearrangement joins TRBV6-6 to TRBJ2-5; 8 bases agree with TRBD2. Germline V gene sequence: CDR1 MNHNY, CDR2 SVGAGI (reference sequence). After removal of 4 bases from V and 5 bases from J, the junction contained 6 bases not matched to a gene. This CDR3 region has 14 residues. The CDR3 bases are TGTGCCAGCAGTTCCCGGGGGGGCCGGGAGACCCAGTACTTC. Protein: CASSSRGGRETQYF.

Regarding this clone: The sample has other DNA sequences that encode this CDR3 too. The chain employs TRBV25-1 and TRBJ2-6; D not certain. This CDR3 region has 14 residues. V lost 3 bases, J lost 4 bases, and 7 bases lay in between. CDR1 is MGHDK, CDR2 SYGVNS, per germline. As DNA, the CDR3 is TGTGCCAGCAGTGAGGGATCCGGGGCCAACGTCCTGACTTTC. The encoded protein is CASSEGSGANVLTF.